This paragraph reports one TCR beta chain. Time point noted: sample taken at primary tumor resection. The authors sequenced whole RNA from tumor, nontumor lung or frozen PBMC without sorting. This entry belongs to a study of spatial heterogeneity in lung cancer. A single record per CDR3 protein comes from TCRdb applying MiXCR to the 5' RACE reads. The sample has 60,000 to 90,000 distinct CDR3 sequences, 10% to 15% seen once. Looked up from germline, CDR1 is SGHDN and CDR2 is FVKESK. V was shortened by 3 bases and J by 5 bases, with 10 bases between the two germline ends. The CDR3 is 13 amino acids. The chain couples TRBV14 to TRBJ1-2, with D uncertain. This sequence was found in a male donor with early-stage non-small cell lung cancer. The sequences come from PBMCs, collected at surgery. CDR3 sequence (DNA): TGTGCCAGCAGCCATGGACCGACGTATGGCTACACCTTC. Its translation is CASSHGPTYGYTF.